This TCR beta chain was sequenced in a study of cytomegalovirus exposure and HLA in healthy donors. Study-level results: Per published reports, the classifier diagnosed cytomegalovirus status with high specificity and sensitivity. A list of 150 to 200 TCR beta chains associated with cytomegalovirus was given.

A roughly 130-subject validation cohort, separate from the approximately 670-subject first cohort, supplied the donors. Clones were read by immunoSEQ multiplex PCR, and TCRdb kept only the in-frame ones, dropping some. This table has 150,000 or so clones, 80% to 90% appearing once. This CDR3 is built from 15 residues. Trimming took 1 base from V and 0 from J, leaving 10 bases between them. Germline assignment: CDR1 KGHSH and CDR2 LQKENI. As to this clone: What it binds is unknown.

This rearrangement joins TRBV18 to TRBJ2-7; a weak D match, TRBD2 (6 bases). This receptor was taken from a young woman in good health and CMV-seropositive. The sequenced sample consisted of PBMCs. The CDR3 sequence is CASSPRRGGSYEQYF. The CDR3 nucleotides read TGTGCCAGCTCACCACGGCGGGGCGGCTCCTACGAGCAGTACTTC.